This T cell receptor (beta chain) was captured in a study of cytomegalovirus exposure and HLA in healthy donors. With 60 Vbeta and 13 Jbeta primers, the PCR was carried out. Sequencing used immunoSEQ multiplex PCR; TCRdb keeps in-frame clones, though not all of them. Of 85,000 to 95,000 clones in the sample, 70% to 80% were seen once. The CDR3 runs to 15 residues. Germline assignment: CDR1 MNHEY and CDR2 SVGAGI. V was trimmed by 5 bases and J by 0 bases, leaving 13 bases between them. The sequencing input was PBMCs. The chain combines TRBV6-5 with TRBJ1-2; D possibly corresponds to TRBD1 (5 bases). The source is a young man in good health and CMV-seropositive. CDR3 loop: CASSPFGATNYGYTF. The DNA of the CDR3 is TGTGCCAGCAGTCCCTTTGGGGCCACTAACTATGGCTACACCTTC.